The 16 T cell receptor beta chains below all came from one sample that was sequenced in a study of beta chain features in type 1 diabetes. Study-wide points: TCRB CDR3s from Type 1 diabetes patients were moderately but significantly shorter in all four CD4+ subsets.

The whole isolated RNA underwent reverse transcription, so sequencing captured expressed TCRB transcripts. Repertoires were generated with immunoSEQ multiplex PCR, while TCRdb's copy carries only in-frame clones and drops some. This table has 600,000 to 700,000 clones, approximately 13% appearing once. No antigens are known for them. The sequencing sample was made of naive CD4+ T cells from blood. The receptors were sampled from a man aged 30 to 39 with type 1 diabetes.

There are a few counts of this clone. The V call is TRBV5-4, the J call TRBJ1-3; D possibly corresponds to TRBD1 (5 bases). The V gene lost 5 bases and the J gene lost 0 bases, with 12 bases spanning the gap. This CDR3 has 15 amino acids. CDR1 is SGHNT and CDR2 is YYREEE in the germline V gene (reference sequence). The CDR3 nucleotides read TGTGCCAGCAGGGAAGGGGCAAACTCTGGAAACACCATATATTTT. Protein: CASREGANSGNTIYF.

V gene TRBV11-2 combines with J gene TRBJ2-7, with a possible D match to TRBD1 (5 bases). CDR3 length equals 14 residues. Trimming took 5 bases from V and 3 from J, leaving 14 bases between them. Looked up from germline, CDR1 is SGHAT and CDR2 is FQNNGV. As DNA, the CDR3 is TGTGCCAGCAGCCCGGCGACAGTGCACTACGAGCAGTACTTC. Encoded protein: CASSPATVHYEQYF.

The sample holds a few counts of this clone. The genes are TRBV10-3 and TRBJ2-1, with a tentative D call TRBD1 (6 bases). Per germline, CDR1 ENHRY and CDR2 SYGVKD. The V end lost 6 bases, the J end lost 5 bases, and 17 bases lay between the germline ends. The CDR3 length is 15 residues. The CDR3 coding sequence is TGTGCCATCAGGACCGGGACACCCCTGAACAATGAGCAGTTCTTC. Protein: CAIRTGTPLNNEQFF.

The rearrangement uses TRBV7-2 and TRBJ2-1; either TRBD1 or TRBD2 may fit D (6 bases each). V lost 3 bases and J lost 0, with 9 bases in between. The CDR3 totals 15 residues. Germline V CDR1 and CDR2: SGHTA, FQGNSA. CDR3 protein: CASSFGGLSYNEQFF. In DNA, the CDR3 is TGTGCCAGCAGCTTTGGGGGGCTCTCCTACAATGAGCAGTTCTTC.

V usage is TRBV6-5 and J usage is TRBJ1-2; 9 nucleotides agree with TRBD1. The CDR3 extends over 13 amino acids. Trimming took 6 bases from V and 7 from J; bases not matched to a gene: 6. Germline CDR1 is MNHEY and CDR2 is SVGAGI. CDR3 sequence (DNA): TGTGCCAGCAGCCGAGGACAGGGGCCTGGCTACACCTTC. It is translated as CASSRGQGPGYTF.

This clone was counted only a few times. This sequence joins TRBV7-9 and TRBJ1-3, with 8 bases fitting TRBD1. This CDR3 region has 15 residues. Germline CDR1 and CDR2: SEHNR and FQNEAQ (reference sequence). V lost 3 bases and J lost 3; bases outside the gene matches: 4. The CDR3 loop is CASSFTGGIGNTIYF. The CDR3 DNA sequence: TGTGCCAGCAGCTTCACAGGGGGTATTGGAAACACCATATATTTT.

This sequence joins TRBV7-6 and TRBJ1-3; D possibly corresponds to TRBD1 (5 bases). V was cut by 5 bases and J by 4 bases, with 12 bases left in between. The length of the CDR3 is 14 residues. Germline CDR1 is SGHVS and CDR2 is FNYEAQ. CDR3 amino acids: CASSDQGYGNTIYF. CDR3 sequence (DNA): TGTGCCAGCAGCGACCAGGGTTACGGAAACACCATATATTTT.

This chain connects TRBV9 to TRBJ2-1; the D is unclear. Trimming took off 4 bases at V and 7 bases at J, with 12 bases between the two ends. The germline gives CDR1 SGDLS, CDR2 YYNGEE. The CDR3 covers 13 residues. The CDR3: CASSTPQNNEQFF. Here the CDR3 DNA reads TGTGCCAGCAGCACCCCCCAGAATAATGAGCAGTTCTTC.

This clone turned up a few times. This chain joins TRBV6-4 and TRBJ2-5; D is perhaps TRBD1 (6 bases). There are 14 residues in the CDR3. Germline-derived CDR1 and CDR2 are MRHNA and SNTAGT. V was clipped by 0 bases and J by 5 bases, with 10 bases between them. CDR3 nucleotide sequence: TGTGCCAGCAGTGACTCATCAGGGGTGGAGACCCAGTACTTC. Residues: CASSDSSGVETQYF.

This clone has a handful of counts. J is TRBJ2-7 and V is TRBV30; D might be TRBD1 (5 bases). Germline V CDR1 and CDR2: GTSNPN, SVGIG (reference sequence). CDR3 length: 17 residues. Trimming removed 0 bases at V and 6 bases at J, with 24 bases between. CDR3 in DNA: TGTGCCTGGAGTGTACTTGCAGTCCAGGGTCATTTCGGCGAGCAGTACTTC. The encoded protein is CAWSVLAVQGHFGEQYF.

V and J are TRBV10-3 and TRBJ1-4; perhaps TRBD1 as D (5 bases). The CDR3 is made up of 14 amino acids. Germline V lookup: CDR1 ENHRY, CDR2 SYGVKD. Trimming removed 6 bases at V and 0 bases at J, with 8 bases between. This CDR3 is CAIREGSTNEKLFF. DNA for the CDR3: TGTGCCATCAGGGAGGGGTCAACTAATGAAAAACTGTTTTTT.

This clone has a handful of counts. The rearrangement joins TRBV5-1 to TRBJ1-6; D ambiguous. CDR1 is SGHRS and CDR2 is YFSETQ in the germline V gene. This CDR3 is 13 amino acids long. Trimming removed 3 bases at V and 10 bases at J, with 11 bases between. The CDR3 DNA is TGCGCCAGCAGCTCCCTTACTGGGTCACCCCTCCACTTT. It yields the protein CASSSLTGSPLHF.

About this clone itself: The same CDR3 is also encoded by other DNA sequences in this sample. The CDR3 DNA follows: TGCAGCGTGGCGGGACAGCAAGAGACCCAGTACTTC. Its translation is CSVAGQQETQYF. The J gene is TRBJ2-5, the V gene TRBV29-1, with a weak D call TRBD1 (7 bases). The CDR3 has 12 amino acids. The germline CDR1 and CDR2 sequences are SQVTM and ANQGSEA. Trimming cost V 6 bases and J 2 bases, with 10 bases left between them.

V is TRBV7-2 and J is TRBJ2-5, with D unresolved. The CDR3 sequence is 11 residues long. V lost 4 bases and J 13 bases, leaving 13 bases between the germline ends. Germline assignment: CDR1 SGHTA and CDR2 FQGNSA. CDR3 in amino acids: CASSSAWATYF. The DNA of the CDR3 is TGTGCCAGCAGCTCAGCCTGGGCCACGTACTTC. The whole variable domain, remainder taken from reference TRBV7-2 and TRBJ2-5, is GAGVSQSPSNKVTEKGKDVELRCDPISGHTALYWYRQSLGQGLEFLIYFQGNSAPDKSGLPSDRFSAERTGGSVSTLTIQRTQQEDSAVYLCASSSAWATYFGPGTRLLVL.

The chain joins TRBV14 to TRBJ2-3, with D hard to call. The germline gives CDR1 SGHDN, CDR2 FVKESK. The germline V and J ends were trimmed by 4 bases and 5 bases, with 10 bases remaining between them. CDR3 size: 13 residues. Here the CDR3 DNA reads TGTGCCAGCAGCCTAACTGAAGGAGATACGCAGTATTTT. Its translation: CASSLTEGDTQYF.

V gene TRBV18 combines with J gene TRBJ2-3, with D tentatively TRBD1 (6 bases). In germline, CDR1 is KGHSH, CDR2 LQKENI. The CDR3 is 16 amino acids. V dropped 1 base and J dropped 3 bases, with 14 bases sitting between them. The CDR3 here is CASSPRIRQATDTQYF. In nucleotides, the CDR3 is TGTGCCAGCTCACCACGAATACGACAGGCTACAGATACGCAGTATTTT.